Described below is a single T cell receptor beta chain sequence and its context. V was shortened by 6 bases and J by 8 bases, with 11 bases between the two germline ends. Per germline, CDR1 SQVTM and CDR2 ANQGSEA. The length of the CDR3 is 11 residues. These data originate in a study of control samples from healthy donors and cancer patients. Sequencing was performed with immunoSEQ multiplex PCR; in TCRdb, only in-frame clones are kept and a portion is missing. Of about 96,000 clones in the sample, over 90% were seen once. The material sequenced was blood. This rearrangement joins TRBV29-1 to TRBJ2-1; D may be TRBD1 or TRBD2 (6 bases each). The TCR comes from a man younger than 35 in good health. The CDR3 DNA reads TGCAGCGTCATGGGGGGCTATGAGCAGTTCTTC. It translates to CSVMGGYEQFF.